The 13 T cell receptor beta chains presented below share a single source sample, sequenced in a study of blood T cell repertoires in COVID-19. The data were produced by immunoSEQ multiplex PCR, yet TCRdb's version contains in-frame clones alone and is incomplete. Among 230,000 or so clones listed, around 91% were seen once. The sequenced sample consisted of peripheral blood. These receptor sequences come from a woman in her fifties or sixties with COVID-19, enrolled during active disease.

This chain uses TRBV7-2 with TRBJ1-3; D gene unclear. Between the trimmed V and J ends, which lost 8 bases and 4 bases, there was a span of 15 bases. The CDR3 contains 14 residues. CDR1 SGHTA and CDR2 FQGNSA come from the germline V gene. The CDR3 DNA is TGTGCCAGCGGTCACCGCGGGCGAGGAAACACCATATATTTT. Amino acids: CASGHRGRGNTIYF. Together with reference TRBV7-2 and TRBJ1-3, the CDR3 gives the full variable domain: GAGVSQSPSNKVTEKGKDVELRCDPISGHTALYWYRQSLGQGLEFLIYFQGNSAPDKSGLPSDRFSAERTGGSVSTLTIQRTQQEDSAVYLCASGHRGRGNTIYFGEGSWLTVV.

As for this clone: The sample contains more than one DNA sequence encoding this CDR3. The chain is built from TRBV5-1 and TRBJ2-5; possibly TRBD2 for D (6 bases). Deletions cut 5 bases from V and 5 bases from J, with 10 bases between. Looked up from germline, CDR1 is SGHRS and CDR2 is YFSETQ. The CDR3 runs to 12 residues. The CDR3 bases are TGCGCCAGCAGTCCCCGGGGGGAGACCCAGTACTTC. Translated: CASSPRGETQYF.

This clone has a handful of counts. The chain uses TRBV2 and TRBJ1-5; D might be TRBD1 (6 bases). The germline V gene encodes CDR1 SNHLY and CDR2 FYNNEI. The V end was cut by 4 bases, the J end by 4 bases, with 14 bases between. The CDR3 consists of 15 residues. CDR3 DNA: TGTGCCAGCAGTGTTCTCGACAGGTTTAATCAGCCCCAGCATTTT. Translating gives CASSVLDRFNQPQHF.

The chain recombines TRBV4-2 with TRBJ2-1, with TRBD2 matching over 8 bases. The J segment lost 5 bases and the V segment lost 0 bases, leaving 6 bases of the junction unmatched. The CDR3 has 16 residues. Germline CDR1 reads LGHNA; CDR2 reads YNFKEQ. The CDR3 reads CASSQDSSGAHNEQFF. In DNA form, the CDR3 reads TGTGCCAGCAGCCAAGATAGTAGCGGGGCCCACAATGAGCAGTTCTTC.

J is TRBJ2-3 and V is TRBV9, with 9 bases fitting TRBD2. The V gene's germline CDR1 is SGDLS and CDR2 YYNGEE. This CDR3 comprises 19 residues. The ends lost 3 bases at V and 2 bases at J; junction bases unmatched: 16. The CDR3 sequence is CASSAPVLGAGGPTDTQYF. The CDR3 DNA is TGTGCCAGCAGCGCCCCGGTGTTGGGCGCGGGGGGGCCCACAGATACGCAGTATTTT.

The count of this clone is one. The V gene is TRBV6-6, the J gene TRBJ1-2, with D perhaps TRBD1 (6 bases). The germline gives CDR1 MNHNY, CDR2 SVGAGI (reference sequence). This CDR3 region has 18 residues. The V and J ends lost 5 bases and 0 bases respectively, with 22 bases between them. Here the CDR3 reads CASSRSGSGARANYGYTF. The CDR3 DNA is TGTGCCAGCAGTAGATCCGGTTCAGGGGCCCGGGCTAACTATGGCTACACCTTC.

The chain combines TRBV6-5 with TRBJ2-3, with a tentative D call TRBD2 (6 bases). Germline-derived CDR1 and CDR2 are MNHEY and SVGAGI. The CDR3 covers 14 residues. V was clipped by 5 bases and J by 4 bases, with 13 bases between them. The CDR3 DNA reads TGTGCCAGCAGTATCACTGGGAGGTCAGATACGCAGTATTTT. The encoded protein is CASSITGRSDTQYF.

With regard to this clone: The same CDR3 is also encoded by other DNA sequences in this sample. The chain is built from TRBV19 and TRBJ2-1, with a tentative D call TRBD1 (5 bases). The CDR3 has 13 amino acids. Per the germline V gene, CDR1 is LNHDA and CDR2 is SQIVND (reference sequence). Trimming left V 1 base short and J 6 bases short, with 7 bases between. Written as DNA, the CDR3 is TGTGCCAGTAGTATAGTAACAGGCAATGAGCAGTTCTTC. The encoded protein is CASSIVTGNEQFF.

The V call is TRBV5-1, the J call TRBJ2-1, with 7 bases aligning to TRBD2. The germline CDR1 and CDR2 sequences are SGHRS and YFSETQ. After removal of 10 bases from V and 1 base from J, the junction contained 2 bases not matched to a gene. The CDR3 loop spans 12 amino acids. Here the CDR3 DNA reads TGCGCCTCCGGGGGGTCCTACAATGAGCAGTTCTTC. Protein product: CASGGSYNEQFF.

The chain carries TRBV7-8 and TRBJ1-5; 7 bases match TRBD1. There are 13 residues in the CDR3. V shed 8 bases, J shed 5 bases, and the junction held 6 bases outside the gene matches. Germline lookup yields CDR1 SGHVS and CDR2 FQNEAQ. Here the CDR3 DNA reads TGTGCCAGCCGACAGGGCCGAGATCAGCCCCAGCATTTT. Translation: CASRQGRDQPQHF. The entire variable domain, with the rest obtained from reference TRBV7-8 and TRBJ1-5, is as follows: GAGVSQSPRYKVAKRGQDVALRCDPISGHVSLFWYQQALGQGPEFLTYFQNEAQLDKSGLPSDRFFAERPEGSVSTLKIQRTQQEDSAVYLCASRQGRDQPQHFGDGTRLSIL.

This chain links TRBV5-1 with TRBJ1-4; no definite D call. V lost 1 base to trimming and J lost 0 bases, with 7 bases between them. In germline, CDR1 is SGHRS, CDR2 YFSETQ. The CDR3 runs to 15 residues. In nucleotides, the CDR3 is TGCGCCAGCAGCTTGAGGAGGGCAACTAATGAAAAACTGTTTTTT. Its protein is CASSLRRATNEKLFF.

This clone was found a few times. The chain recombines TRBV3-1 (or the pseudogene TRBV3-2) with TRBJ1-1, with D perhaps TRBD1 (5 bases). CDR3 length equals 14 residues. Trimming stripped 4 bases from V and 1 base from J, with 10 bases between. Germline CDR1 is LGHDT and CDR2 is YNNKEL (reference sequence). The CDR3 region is CASSLTQGNTEAFF. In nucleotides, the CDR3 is TGTGCCAGCAGCCTAACGCAGGGGAACACTGAAGCTTTCTTT.

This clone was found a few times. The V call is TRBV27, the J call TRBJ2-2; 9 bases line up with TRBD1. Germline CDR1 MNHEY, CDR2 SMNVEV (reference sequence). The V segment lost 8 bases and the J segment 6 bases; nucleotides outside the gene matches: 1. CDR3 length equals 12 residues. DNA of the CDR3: TGTGCCAGCCGACAGGGGGCCGGGGAGCTGTTTTTT. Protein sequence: CASRQGAGELFF.